The 6 T cell receptor beta chains presented below share a single source sample, sequenced in a study of shared clonotypes between healthy human individuals. Positively selected for CCR7, the CD45RO-negative cells used as naive CD8 cells excluded terminally differentiated effector memory CD45RA+ cells. Measured with immunoSEQ multiplex PCR; TCRdb has only the in-frame clones, and not every one. The repertoire consists of roughly 810,000 clones, with 96% occurring once and the leading ten covering about 0.22%. The sample was naive CD8+ T cells sorted from blood. The receptors come from a man younger than 45 in good health.

The V gene is TRBV5-1, the J gene TRBJ2-1; no definite D call. Trimming took off 2 bases at V and 6 bases at J, with 9 bases between the two ends. Germline lookup yields CDR1 SGHRS and CDR2 YFSETQ. The CDR3 runs 13 residues. The CDR3 reads CASSFSSPNEQFF. In DNA form, the CDR3 reads TGCGCCAGCAGCTTCTCCAGCCCCAATGAGCAGTTCTTC.

Details on this clone: This same CDR3 is encoded by further DNA sequences in the sample. The rearrangement links TRBV20-1 to TRBJ2-7; D unresolved. Germline V lookup: CDR1 DFQATT, CDR2 SNEGSKA (reference sequence). Trimming removed 0 bases at V and 4 bases at J, with 4 bases between. The CDR3 is 11 residues long. The CDR3 loop reads CSARDPYEQYF. The CDR3 coding sequence is TGCAGTGCTAGAGACCCGTACGAGCAGTACTTC.

The gene calls are TRBV18 and TRBJ2-2, with D perhaps matching TRBD2 (5 bases). Deletions cut 2 bases from V and 7 bases from J, with 29 bases between. This CDR3 contains 20 residues. Germline V CDR1 and CDR2: KGHSH, LQKENI. The DNA for the CDR3 is TGTGCCAGCTCACCATCGGGTACTCATCTAGCCTCGTCTACTAACGGGGAGCTGTTTTTT. It is translated as CASSPSGTHLASSTNGELFF.

Points on this clone: One junction end does not reproduce the germline sequence, and a read error may be involved. The J gene is TRBJ2-1, the V gene TRBV29-1, with no clear D. CDR1 is SQVTM, CDR2 ANQGSEA, per germline. The CDR3 is made up of 14 amino acids. In DNA form, the CDR3 reads TGCAGCGTTGAAGGGTCGGTCCCTCGGCAAGATCAGCTCTTC. Protein: CSVEGSVPRQDQLF.

V gene TRBV5-8 combines with J gene TRBJ1-4; TRBD1 matches 7 bases. CDR3 length: 16 amino acids. V was clipped by 4 bases and J by 2 bases; unmatched bases: 8. CDR1 and CDR2 (germline): SGHTS, YDEGEE. CDR3: CASSPEGQRTNEKLFF. DNA for the CDR3: TGTGCCAGCAGCCCAGAGGGACAGCGCACTAATGAAAAACTGTTTTTT.

The rearrangement links TRBV7-9 to TRBJ2-1; D is undetermined. Trimming pared 3 bases from V and 6 bases from J, leaving 6 bases between. This CDR3 has 12 residues. CDR1 and CDR2 from the germline V gene are SEHNR and FQNEAQ (reference sequence). DNA of the CDR3: TGTGCCAGCAGCTTCGACCCCAATGAGCAGTTCTTC. Translation gives CASSFDPNEQFF.